Included here is one T cell receptor beta chain sequence, with context. Its antigen is not known. The sample belongs to a study of cytomegalovirus exposure and HLA in healthy donors. Study background: The 90 to 150 validation repertoires were produced on the same platform as the approximately 670 repertoires of the first cohort. This was reported in a later analysis.

The donors were part of the roughly 130-subject validation cohort, which stood apart from the 666-subject first cohort. Study findings and constraints: In vitro experiments confirmed that three CMV-associated chains were specific for CMV antigens. Overall, approximately 150 TCR beta chains were annotated as cytomegalovirus-associated.

The CDR3 runs 15 residues. Germline values: CDR1 SGHKS, CDR2 YYEKEE (reference sequence). V gave up 3 bases and J gave up 1 base, with 13 bases separating them. Produced via immunoSEQ multiplex PCR; TCRdb's table is partial and in-frame only. The sample comprises fewer than 400,000 clones, approximately 85% of which are singletons, and around 0.91% rests with the top ten. This sequence was found in a man aged 25-40 years in good health and CMV-seronegative. Material for sequencing was PBMCs. The V gene is TRBV5-5, the J gene TRBJ2-5; the D gene is possibly TRBD1 (6 bases). The CDR3: CASSSGALFQETQYF. The CDR3 nucleotides read TGTGCCAGCAGCTCAGGGGCGCTCTTCCAAGAGACCCAGTACTTC. Full variable domain (remainder filled in from reference TRBV5-5 and TRBJ2-5): DAGVTQSPTHLIKTRGQQVTLRCSPISGHKSVSWYQQVLGQGPQFIFQYYEKEERGRGNFPDRFSARQFPNYSSELNVNALLLGDSALYLCASSSGALFQETQYFGPGTRLLVL.